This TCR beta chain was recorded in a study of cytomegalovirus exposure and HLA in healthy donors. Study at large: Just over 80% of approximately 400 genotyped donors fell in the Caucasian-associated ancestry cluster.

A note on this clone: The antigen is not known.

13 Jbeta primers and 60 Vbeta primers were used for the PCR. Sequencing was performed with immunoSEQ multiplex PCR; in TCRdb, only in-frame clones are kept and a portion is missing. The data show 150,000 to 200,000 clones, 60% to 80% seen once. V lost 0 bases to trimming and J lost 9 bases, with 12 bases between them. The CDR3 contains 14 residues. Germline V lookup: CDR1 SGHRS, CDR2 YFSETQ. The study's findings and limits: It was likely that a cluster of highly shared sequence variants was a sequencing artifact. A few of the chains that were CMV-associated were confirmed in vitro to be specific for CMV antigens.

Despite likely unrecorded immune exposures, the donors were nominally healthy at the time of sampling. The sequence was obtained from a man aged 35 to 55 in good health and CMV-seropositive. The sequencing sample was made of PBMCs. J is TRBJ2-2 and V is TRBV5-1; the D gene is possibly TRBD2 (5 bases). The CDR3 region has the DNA TGCGCCAGCAGCTTGGCGGGGTCCAGTAGGGAGCTGTTTTTT. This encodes CASSLAGSSRELFF.